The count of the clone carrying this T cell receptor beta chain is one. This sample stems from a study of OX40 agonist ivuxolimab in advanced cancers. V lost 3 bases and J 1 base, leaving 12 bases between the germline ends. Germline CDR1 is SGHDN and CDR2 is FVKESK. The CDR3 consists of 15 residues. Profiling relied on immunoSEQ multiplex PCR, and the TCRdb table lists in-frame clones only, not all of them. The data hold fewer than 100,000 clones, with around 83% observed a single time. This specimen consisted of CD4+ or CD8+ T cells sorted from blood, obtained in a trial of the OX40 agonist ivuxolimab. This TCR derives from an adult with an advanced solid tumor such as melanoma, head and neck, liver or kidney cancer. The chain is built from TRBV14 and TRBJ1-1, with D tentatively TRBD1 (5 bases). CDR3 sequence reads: CASSQHTGTNTEAFF. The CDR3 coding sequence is TGTGCCAGCAGCCAGCATACGGGGACGAACACTGAAGCTTTCTTT.